A single sample is the source of the 25 T cell receptor beta chains below, sequenced in a study of molecular identifiers for immune sequencing clone quantification. TCRdb fed the PCR reads into MiXCR, producing one record per CDR3 protein. Of hundreds of thousands of distinct CDR3 sequences in the sample, approximately 24% are singletons; the top ten hold about 0.84%. Material for sequencing was naive CD8+ T cells from blood, with Jurkat cell RNA spiked in. Subset meaning: FACS-sorted CD8+CD4-CCR7+CD45RA+ naive T cells. All receptors derive from a human donor in good health. Some libraries in this study had Jurkat cell RNA spiked in.

The sample holds many counts of this clonotype. V and J are TRBV28 and TRBJ2-7, with a weak D call TRBD2 (6 bases). V was clipped by 6 bases and J by 3 bases, with 24 bases between them. This CDR3 is 17 amino acids long. Germline CDR1 is MDHEN and CDR2 is SYDVKM. The CDR3 reads CASSLRRNRDSDYEQYF. CDR3 coding DNA: TGTGCCAGCAGCCTAAGACGAAACCGGGACTCAGACTACGAGCAGTACTTC.

The chain is built from TRBV11-3 and TRBJ2-1, with TRBD2 matching over 11 bases. After removal of 5 bases from V and 4 bases from J, the junction contained 7 bases not matched to a gene. Germline CDR1 reads SGHNT; CDR2 reads YENEEA. The CDR3 totals 16 residues. CDR3 amino acids: CASSQRLAGKYNEQFF. In nucleotides, the CDR3 is TGTGCCAGCAGCCAAAGACTAGCGGGGAAATACAATGAGCAGTTCTTC.

In this sample, this clonotype turned up a few times. The chain links TRBV2 to TRBJ2-7; 7 bases fit TRBD1. Germline loops: CDR1 SNHLY, CDR2 FYNNEI. Trimming at V came to 8 bases and at J to 2 bases, leaving 6 bases not matched to a gene. The CDR3 runs 13 residues. CDR3 nucleotides: TGTGCCAGCCAGGACAGGACCCCCTACGAGCAGTACTTC. Translating gives CASQDRTPYEQYF.

Points on this clonotype: One base away lies a much larger clone, so this may be a sequencing read error. The rearrangement joins TRBV5-5 to TRBJ2-2; D not resolved. The V end was cut by 3 bases, the J end by 4 bases, with 13 bases between. In germline, CDR1 is SGHKS, CDR2 YYEKEE (reference sequence). This CDR3 comprises 15 residues. CDR3 nucleotides: TGTGCCAGCAGCTCGGCCCCCAGCCCCACCGGGGAGCTGTTTTTT. Translated, it gives CASSSAPSPTGELFF. The full variable domain, with the rest looked up from reference TRBV5-5 and TRBJ2-2, is DAGVTQSPTHLIKTRGQQVTLRCSPISGHKSVSWYQQVLGQGPQFIFQYYEKEERGRGNFPDRFSARQFPNYSSELNVNALLLGDSALYLCASSSAPSPTGELFFGEGSRLTVL.

This clonotype was observed at least ten times. The chain recombines TRBV7-2 with TRBJ2-7; unclear D gene. Germline assignment: CDR1 SGHTA and CDR2 FQGNSA. Trimming shortened V by 1 base and J by 3 bases, and 10 bases separated the two germline ends. The CDR3 totals 14 residues. The CDR3 loop is CASSLGSSLYEQYF. In DNA form, the CDR3 reads TGTGCCAGCAGCTTAGGGAGCTCCCTCTACGAGCAGTACTTC.

The chain joins TRBV29-1 to TRBJ2-1; D remains unclear. Germline assignment: CDR1 SQVTM and CDR2 ANQGSEA. The CDR3 is 14 amino acids. Trimming shortened V by 6 bases and J by 9 bases, and 21 bases separated the two germline ends. The CDR3: CSVYVSAVVIEQFF. CDR3 bases: TGCAGCGTCTACGTGAGCGCGGTGGTCATTGAGCAGTTCTTC.

This clonotype was seen many times. The chain uses TRBV19 and TRBJ1-5, with TRBD1 matching 9 bases. J gave up 6 bases and V 10 bases, and 10 bases lay outside the gene matches. The CDR3 is 14 residues long. Germline V gives CDR1 LNHDA, CDR2 SQIVND (reference sequence). The CDR3 nucleotides read TGTGCCACCGCCCCCGGGACAGGGATTCAGCCCCAGCATTTT. Residues: CATAPGTGIQPQHF. Full variable domain (outside the CDR3, taken from reference TRBV19 and TRBJ1-5): DGGITQSPKYLFRKEGQNVTLSCEQNLNHDAMYWYRQDPGQGLRLIYYSQIVNDFQKGDIAEGYSVSREKKESFPLTVTSAQKNPTAFYLCATAPGTGIQPQHFGDGTRLSIL.

The CDR3 DNA reads TGTGCCAGCAGTTTAATGAACAGCGAAGCGCCCCCGTACTTC. Residues: CASSLMNSEAPPYF. The chain combines TRBV28 with TRBJ2-5; D unclear. This CDR3 contains 14 residues. Deletions cut 2 bases from V and 13 bases from J, with 20 bases between. Germline assignment: CDR1 MDHEN and CDR2 SYDVKM.

The genes are TRBV25-1 and TRBJ1-6; D gene unclear. The germline V gene has CDR1 MGHDK and CDR2 SYGVNS. CDR3 size: 12 residues. Deletions cut 6 bases from V and 6 bases from J, with 6 bases between. CDR3 sequence (DNA): TGTGCCAGCAGGGACTTTAATTCACCCCTCCACTTT. Encoded protein: CASRDFNSPLHF.

CDR3 in amino acids: CATSRGTGPYEQYF. For the CDR3, the DNA is TGTGCCACCAGCAGGGGGACAGGTCCCTACGAGCAGTACTTC. The chain couples TRBV15 to TRBJ2-7; 8 bases fit TRBD1. There are 14 residues in the CDR3. Unmatched junction bases numbered 3, after V lost 3 bases and J lost 2 bases. In germline, CDR1 is LNHNV, CDR2 YYDKDF (reference sequence). Complete variable domain (other parts from reference TRBV15 and TRBJ2-7): DAMVIQNPRYQVTQFGKPVTLSCSQTLNHNVMYWYQQKSSQAPKLLFHYYDKDFNNEADTPDNFQSRRPNTSFCFLDIRSPGLGDTAMYLCATSRGTGPYEQYFGPGTRLTVT.

This clonotype was counted at least ten times. The chain uses TRBV5-1 and TRBJ2-3; no firm D call. Germline CDR1 and CDR2: SGHRS and YFSETQ. The CDR3 loop spans 12 amino acids. Trimming took off 2 bases at V and 4 bases at J, with 5 bases between the two ends. Written as DNA, the CDR3 is TGCGCCAGCAGCTTATATTCAGATACGCAGTATTTT. Translated: CASSLYSDTQYF.

A remark on this clonotype: The conserved final phenylalanine or tryptophan is absent from the CDR3, which likely points to a read error. The rearrangement links TRBV24-1 to TRBJ2-1; 8 bases agree with TRBD2. The junction had 9 bases not matched to a gene; V was cut back by 5 bases and J by 7 bases. Germline CDR1 reads KGHDR; CDR2 reads SFDVKD. The CDR3 loop spans 15 amino acids. In nucleotides, the CDR3 is TGTGCCACCAGTGCGGGGGGGCACTCAGGTAATGAGCAGTTCTCC. It translates to CATSAGGHSGNEQFS.

This clonotype was seen only a few times. Its ends do not fully match the called genes, so a read error is possible. V gene TRBV27 combines with J gene TRBJ2-5; possibly TRBD1 for D (5 bases). This CDR3 is 15 amino acids long. Germline V lookup: CDR1 MNHEY, CDR2 SMNVEV (reference sequence). The chain's CDR3 is CASSPQAAGKEPQYF. Here the CDR3 DNA reads TGTGCCAGCAGTCCCCAGGCGGCAGGGAAAGAGCCCCAGTACTTC.

This chain uses TRBV7-6 with TRBJ1-4; TRBD1 might be the D (5 bases). The CDR3 loop spans 17 amino acids. V was trimmed by 1 base and J by 11 bases, leaving 23 bases between them. Germline loops: CDR1 SGHVS, CDR2 FNYEAQ. This CDR3 reads CASSLDEVKRGGEKLFF. CDR3 sequence (DNA): TGTGCCAGCAGCTTAGATGAAGTTAAGCGGGGGGGTGAGAAACTGTTTTTT.

The chain couples TRBV18 to TRBJ2-7, with TRBD2 matching over 7 bases. Germline CDR1 is KGHSH and CDR2 is LQKENI. The CDR3 runs to 14 residues. Germline trimming cut 3 bases from V and 7 bases from J; bases unmatched to any gene: 9. The CDR3 sequence: CASSPPGGDPEQYF. The CDR3 nucleotides are TGTGCCAGCTCACCCCCTGGGGGGGACCCAGAGCAGTACTTC.

This clonotype was detected ten times or more. V is TRBV10-3 and J is TRBJ1-1; D not certain. The CDR3 length is 11 residues. The V and J ends lost 2 bases and 6 bases respectively, with 4 bases between them. The germline CDR1 and CDR2 sequences are ENHRY and SYGVKD. The CDR3 DNA follows: TGTGCCATCAGTGAGAGAGCTGAAGCTTTCTTT. Residues: CAISERAEAFF.

This clonotype came up many times. This chain joins TRBV7-2 and TRBJ2-3; D unresolved. Trimming shortened V by 1 base and J by 4 bases, and 12 bases separated the two germline ends. Looked up from germline, CDR1 is SGHTA and CDR2 is FQGNSA. The CDR3 sequence is 15 residues long. CDR3 loop: CASSLDYGPPDTQYF. CDR3 DNA sequence: TGTGCCAGCAGCTTAGATTATGGCCCCCCAGATACGCAGTATTTT.

This clonotype showed up just once. This chain links TRBV9 with TRBJ2-3, with D uncertain. The CDR3 spans 14 residues. Germline V CDR1 and CDR2: SGDLS, YYNGEE. The ends were cut back, 3 bases at V and 6 bases at J, with 14 bases in the middle. In DNA, the CDR3 is TGTGCCAGCAGCGACAATACAGCACAGGATACGCAGTATTTT. Protein: CASSDNTAQDTQYF.

The CDR3 nucleotides are TGTGCCACCAGCGGGGGGATTACCTACGAGCAGTACTTC. Protein product: CATSGGITYEQYF. The chain recombines TRBV15 with TRBJ2-7, with D perhaps TRBD2 (6 bases). Germline CDR1 is LNHNV and CDR2 is YYDKDF (reference sequence). This CDR3 comprises 13 residues. V lost 5 bases and J lost 2, with 10 bases in between. The full variable domain, with the rest looked up from reference TRBV15 and TRBJ2-7, is DAMVIQNPRYQVTQFGKPVTLSCSQTLNHNVMYWYQQKSSQAPKLLFHYYDKDFNNEADTPDNFQSRRPNTSFCFLDIRSPGLGDTAMYLCATSGGITYEQYFGPGTRLTVT.

V and J are TRBV19 and TRBJ2-1, with 9 bases fitting TRBD2. This CDR3 is 15 amino acids long. The V and J ends lost 3 bases and 7 bases, in that order; junction bases with no gene match: 7. Germline lookup yields CDR1 LNHDA and CDR2 SQIVND (reference sequence). The CDR3 DNA reads as TGTGCCAGTAGTATCGTCGCGGGAGGGCCTAATGAGCAGTTCTTC. This gives the protein CASSIVAGGPNEQFF.

The table lists this clonotype with many counts. The chain uses TRBV28 and TRBJ2-7, with D tentatively TRBD1 (5 bases). CDR1 MDHEN and CDR2 SYDVKM come from the germline V gene. This CDR3 is built from 13 residues. V was shortened by 4 bases and J by 1 base, with 8 bases between the two germline ends. CDR3 residues: CASSSGYSYEQYF. In DNA form, the CDR3 reads TGTGCCAGCAGTTCAGGGTATTCCTACGAGCAGTACTTC.

On this clonotype: At one boundary the junction diverges from the germline segment, which might be a read error. The chain is built from TRBV20-1 and TRBJ1-1; no clear D. This CDR3 has 12 residues. Germline values: CDR1 DFQATT, CDR2 SNEGSKA (reference sequence). CDR3 loop: CSARGLKTEAFF. The CDR3 DNA reads TGCAGTGCTAGAGGATTGAAAACTGAAGCTTTCTTT.

This clonotype was seen only a few times. The V and J genes are TRBV10-2 and TRBJ2-3, with TRBD2 matching over 8 bases. The CDR3 runs 15 residues. Germline loops: CDR1 WSHSY, CDR2 SAAADI. With V trimmed by 0 bases and J by 6 bases, 5 bases remained unmatched. The CDR3 region is CASSESSLAGDTQYF. In nucleotides, the CDR3 is TGCGCCAGCAGTGAGTCGAGTCTAGCGGGCGATACGCAGTATTTT.

With respect to this clonotype: Given a much more abundant clone one base away, this may be a read error. The chain links TRBV5-4 to TRBJ2-7; 8 bases line up with TRBD2. This CDR3 has 18 residues. Germline V gene sequence: CDR1 SGHNT, CDR2 YYREEE (reference sequence). CDR3 DNA sequence: TGTGGCAGCAGCTTGGAAGTTTTCGGTACTAGCGGTGATTACGAGCAGTACTTC. It yields the protein CGSSLEVFGTSGDYEQYF. The whole variable domain, filled in from reference TRBV5-4 and TRBJ2-7, reads ETGVTQSPTHLIKTRGQQVTLRCSSQSGHNTVSWYQQALGQGPQFIFQYYREEENGRGNFPPRFSGLQFPNYSSELNVNALELDDSALYLCGSSLEVFGTSGDYEQYFGPGTRLTVT.

This clonotype appeared a few times. The V gene is TRBV2, the J gene TRBJ1-5; 7 bases align to TRBD1. The CDR3 has 15 residues. V was pared by 4 bases and J by 7 bases, with 10 bases of the junction left unmatched. Germline V gene lookup returns CDR1 SNHLY and CDR2 FYNNEI. The CDR3 nucleotides read TGTGCCAGCAGTGGGGGGACAGACCAGCGACAGCCCCAGCATTTT. This encodes CASSGGTDQRQPQHF.